One sample yielded the 9 T cell receptor beta chains listed below, sequenced in a study of molecular identifiers for immune sequencing clone quantification. TCRdb recomputed calls from the PCR reads with MiXCR, one row per CDR3 protein. The sample includes around 480,000 distinct CDR3 sequences, 20% to 25% of them seen just once. Source material: naive CD8+ T cells from blood, with Jurkat cell RNA spiked in. This sample's subset: FACS-sorted CD8+CD4-CCR7+CD45RA+ naive T cells. Receptor source: a human donor in good health. Some libraries in this study had Jurkat cell RNA spiked in.

For this clonotype: Possible read error: a much larger clone is one base away. V gene TRBV6-5 combines with J gene TRBJ2-2; D not certain. Germline V gene data show CDR1 as MNHEY and CDR2 as SVGAGI. The CDR3 length is 16 residues. CDR3 nucleotides: TGTGCCAGCAGTTACGGCGAGAGAACGAACAGCGGGGAGCTGTTTTTT. Encoded protein: CASSYGERTNSGELFF.

In this sample, this clonotype turned up a few times. This sequence joins TRBV7-9 and TRBJ2-1; 9 nucleotides match TRBD2. V was pared by 4 bases and J by 1 base, with 11 bases of the junction left unmatched. CDR1 and CDR2 (germline): SEHNR, FQNEAQ (reference sequence). The CDR3 loop spans 18 amino acids. In DNA, the CDR3 is TGTGCCAGCAGCTGGCCCGGGGTAGCGGGAGAATCCTACAATGAGCAGTTCTTC. Its protein is CASSWPGVAGESYNEQFF.

This clonotype was detected ten times or more. The chain employs TRBV7-6 and TRBJ2-5; D is unresolved. Germline loops: CDR1 SGHVS, CDR2 FNYEAQ. The CDR3 has 12 amino acids. V was shortened by 8 bases and J by 3 bases, with 10 bases between the two germline ends. The CDR3, as DNA: TGTGCCAGCTCGGAGTGGAAAGAGACCCAGTACTTC. It specifies CASSEWKETQYF.

The genes are TRBV7-9 and TRBJ2-1; D unclear. CDR3 length: 15 amino acids. V was clipped by 2 bases and J by 2 bases, with 10 bases between them. Germline-derived CDR1 and CDR2 are SEHNR and FQNEAQ (reference sequence). The CDR3 region has the DNA TGTGCCAGCAGCTTACTTGGGCAGGCCTACAATGAGCAGTTCTTC. It yields the protein CASSLLGQAYNEQFF.

This rearrangement joins TRBV7-6 to TRBJ2-5; 8 bases fit TRBD2. This CDR3 contains 17 residues. V shed 4 bases and J 2 bases; nucleotides not matched to a gene: 12. Germline V gives CDR1 SGHVS, CDR2 FNYEAQ. In DNA form, the CDR3 reads TGTGCCAGCAGCTCCGGGGGGGGGCCAAACTTACAAGAGACCCAGTACTTC. Encoded protein: CASSSGGGPNLQETQYF. Drawing the rest from reference TRBV7-6 and TRBJ2-5, the complete variable domain is GAGVSQSPRYKVTKRGQDVALRCDPISGHVSLYWYRQALGQGPEFLTYFNYEAQQDKSGLPNDRFSAERPEGSISTLTIQRTEQRDSAMYRCASSSGGGPNLQETQYFGPGTRLLVL.

This clonotype was observed at least ten times. The V and J genes are TRBV12-3 or TRBV12-4 and TRBJ2-3; D unresolved. V was shortened by 7 bases and J by 6 bases, with 20 bases between the two germline ends. The CDR3 loop spans 15 amino acids. The CDR3 DNA sequence: TGTGCCAGCACCCCCGCAGCCTACCACCCCGATACGCAGTATTTT. This codes for CASTPAAYHPDTQYF.

This clonotype occurred many times. The rearrangement links TRBV24-1 to TRBJ1-5; no reliable D call. The CDR3 totals 13 residues. Trimming pared 4 bases from V and 6 bases from J, leaving 9 bases between. Looked up from germline, CDR1 is KGHDR and CDR2 is SFDVKD. In DNA, the CDR3 is TGTGCCACCAGTGAAGCGTGGGGTCAGCCCCAGCATTTT. This encodes CATSEAWGQPQHF.

In its sample, this clonotype was seen a few times. This sequence may be a read error, since a much larger clone differs from it by one base. The CDR3 does not close with the conserved phenylalanine or tryptophan, likely indicating a read error. The chain couples TRBV6-5 to TRBJ2-7; TRBD2 agrees at 8 bases. This CDR3 spans 14 amino acids. The V gene end was trimmed by 2 bases and the J gene end by 4 bases; junction bases not matched to a gene: 4. Germline CDR1 and CDR2: MNHEY and SVGAGI. The CDR3: CASSYTVAGYEQYL. The CDR3 nucleotides are TGTGCCAGCAGTTACACAGTAGCGGGGTACGAGCAGTACCTC.

This clonotype was detected a few times. CDR3 nucleotide sequence: TGTGCCAGCAACACAGGGAACACTGAAGCTTTCTTT. It yields the protein CASNTGNTEAFF. The gene calls are TRBV21-1 and TRBJ1-1. TRBV21-1 has pseudogene status. CDR3 size: 12 residues.